This T cell receptor beta chain comes out of a study of shared clonotypes between healthy human individuals (dated by TCRdb to the early 2020s). Regarding the research as a whole: Three men and a couple of women, aged 18 to 49 years, made up the cohort. Per donor, leukapheresis produced somewhere between about 0.8 and 9 billion PBMCs. Blood TCR repertoires of a handful of healthy adults were deeply sequenced to estimate repertoire size and the extent of clonotype sharing between individuals. Different laboratories and diverse techniques were used to prepare libraries and sequence TCR repertoires, to increase sequencing depth and limit assay-specific biases. Per donor, three plates each were used for CD4 naive and CD4 memory, two for CD8 naive, and one for CD8 memory. Broader findings and caveats from the paper: Compared with non-shared clonotypes, clonotypes shared by all four sorted-subset donors had higher generation probabilities. Even with the large sequencing depth, rarefaction of the sorted-subset datasets indicated that sequencing was incomplete. About 5% of naive CD4, 3.5% of naive CD8, roughly 2.4% of memory CD4, and 0.4% of memory CD8 clonotypes were shared across several donors. Based on pairwise subsampling, the degree of clonotype sharing among donors was expected to be affected by sequencing depth. The genetic and exposure-history diversity represented was limited by the small number of donors. Sampling was limited to blood, and TCR repertoires in tissue likely differ from TCR repertoires in blood. Naive subsets generally had larger estimated clonotype richness than memory subsets.

For the CD8 naive samples, CD45RO-negative cells were positively selected for CCR7, yielding a CD45RA+CCR7+ population from which TemRA cells were excluded. Donors were healthy HIV-negative adults with no recently reported acute infections or vaccinations. All donors were Caucasian adults living in Nashville, Tennessee, USA. Blood was collected by leukapheresis, and PBMCs were isolated by Ficoll-Histopaque density gradient centrifugation and then cryopreserved in liquid nitrogen vapor phase. Analytical flow cytometry was used to check the purity and quantity of every magnetically sorted T cell population. Genomic DNA was isolated from every sorted fraction and measured by UV absorbance on a Nanodrop 2000c. Using the deep immunoSEQ assay, TCR CDR3 regions were amplified from genomic DNA by multiplex PCR. Genomic DNA extracted from each cell subset was distributed evenly over all wells of several immunoSEQ 96-well plates, and each plate served as one replicate. For sorted subsets, approximately 210 ng genomic DNA, equal to about 30,000 T cell genomes, was loaded into each replicate PCR. Purified libraries were measured with a Qubit 3.0 fluorometer, size-checked on a Bioanalyzer 2100, and measured again with the KAPA Library Quantification kit. A separate single-read 150-cycle Illumina NextSeq 550 flow cell was used to sequence each immunoSEQ 96-well plate. For the original study's pipeline: Because the immunoSEQ output held only junctional sequences and lacked quality scores, the filtering could not match the filtering applied to full-length reads. To assign V/J genes and CDR3, sequences were annotated using PyIR, a Python wrapper for IgBLAST v1.9, with IMGT germline references. Reads were removed for weak V/J assignments (E-value above 1e-6), missing CDR3, stop codons, out-of-frame junctions, or ambiguous translated residues. V3J clonotypes were defined by identical inferred V gene, J gene, and CDR3 amino acid sequence. Percentage overlap between repertoires was computed as shared unique clonotypes divided by the size of the smaller repertoire. Richness of each repertoire was evaluated using RTK rarefaction, the Chao1 estimator, and Recon v2.1 estimates of unobserved clonotypes. OLGA was used to compute generation probabilities for all TCRbeta clonotypes that the gDNA method yielded from a handful of donors. In TCRdb, the immuneACCESS table is reduced to in-frame sequences with V and J assigned. These tables do not hold every clone; where another copy was compared, an unresolved V gene accounts for under half, and the others remain unexplained. V, J and clone size derive from that table, while D and trimming were established from the DNA sequence. The sample yields about 610,000 clones; around 96% were counted once. The ten largest clones add up to approximately 0.12% of the sample.

Regarding this clone: Its cognate antigen has yet to be identified. Base qualities are missing; no much larger clone stands one base away.

From the germline V gene, CDR1 is SGHTS and CDR2 is YDEGEE. Inclusive of the bounding cysteine and phenylalanine, the CDR3 is 15 residues long. Kept here is only the CDR3 DNA, which spans 45 bases and is read in frame from base 1. The junction carries 16 bases between V and J, which are trimmed by 3 bases and 4 bases respectively. The sequence was collected from a woman between 25 and 40 years old in good health. The chain links TRBV5-8 with TRBJ1-2, with an unclear D gene assignment. Sequencing was carried out using naive CD8+ T cells sorted from blood. This sample's cell subset or site label indicates: CD45RA+CCR7+. CDR3 sequence: CASSSTAGRVYGYTF. In nucleotide form, the sequence is TGTGCCAGCAGCTCCACAGCAGGACGGGTCTATGGCTACACCTTC.